This T cell receptor beta chain was captured in a study of blood T cell repertoires in COVID-19. Only in-frame clones appear in the TCRdb table, and some are missing; sequencing was by immunoSEQ multiplex PCR. The repertoire holds 90,000 or so clones, with more than 70% as singletons. CDR3 length equals 15 residues. A few counts support this clone. The gene calls are TRBV21-1 and TRBJ1-4. TRBV21-1 is a documented pseudogene. The source is a human donor in a cohort sampled during active COVID-19. Sequenced material: peripheral blood. For the CDR3, the DNA is TGTGCCAGCAGCAAAGAGGGGGGGCAAAATGAAAAACTGTTTTTT. This encodes CASSKEGGQNEKLFF.